The present TCR beta chain was sequenced within a study of blood T cell repertoires in COVID-19. TCRdb's copy holds only in-frame clones and misses some; the assay was immunoSEQ multiplex PCR. The sample lists about 250,000 clones, 70% to 90% occurring once. With 7 bases removed from V and 4 bases from J, the gap between germline ends came to 13 bases. Germline CDR1 reads SEHNR; CDR2 reads FQNEAQ (reference sequence). CDR3 length equals 14 residues. This clone was observed a few times. The sample was peripheral blood. This receptor was obtained from a man in his late teens or twenties with active or convalescent COVID-19. This sequence joins TRBV7-9 and TRBJ1-4, with D unclear. This CDR3 reads CASNGGKDNEKLFF. The CDR3 region has the DNA TGTGCCAGCAACGGAGGAAAGGATAATGAAAAACTGTTTTTT. Full variable domain (missing parts from reference TRBV7-9 and TRBJ1-4): DTGVSQNPRHKITKRGQNVTFRCDPISEHNRLYWYRQTLGQGPEFLTYFQNEAQLEKSRLLSDRFSAERPKGSFSTLEIQRTEQGDSAMYLCASNGGKDNEKLFFGSGTQLSVL.